The 4 T cell receptor beta chains below come from one sample, sequenced in a study of blood T cell repertoires in COVID-19. Libraries were prepared by immunoSEQ multiplex PCR; TCRdb keeps only in-frame clonotypes and omits some of them. The table records roughly 280,000 clones, approximately 86% of them present only once. The source material was peripheral blood. These receptors originate from a middle-aged man with active or convalescent COVID-19.

The rearrangement joins TRBV11-2 to TRBJ2-7; 9 bases match TRBD1. Germline assignment: CDR1 SGHAT and CDR2 FQNNGV. CDR3 size: 14 residues. V lost 1 base and J lost 5; bases outside the gene matches: 3. CDR3 coding DNA: TGTGCCAGCAGCTTAGGGGGACAGGGCCACGAGCAGTACTTC. The encoded protein is CASSLGGQGHEQYF. Full variable domain (missing parts from reference TRBV11-2 and TRBJ2-7): EAGVAQSPRYKIIEKRQSVAFWCNPISGHATLYWYQQILGQGPKLLIQFQNNGVVDDSQLPKDRFSAERLKGVDSTLKIQPAKLEDSAVYLCASSLGGQGHEQYFGPGTRLTVT.

V gene TRBV11-3 combines with J gene TRBJ1-6; tentatively, D is TRBD1 (5 bases). CDR3 length: 13 amino acids. CDR1 and CDR2 (germline): SGHNT, YENEEA. V gave up 1 base and J gave up 10 bases, with 8 bases separating them. The CDR3 region is CASSLVGESPLHF. CDR3 bases: TGTGCCAGCAGCTTAGTAGGGGAATCACCCCTCCACTTT.

The chain couples TRBV6-5 to TRBJ2-1; D unresolved. Germline V gene sequence: CDR1 MNHEY, CDR2 SVGAGI. V lost 6 bases and J lost 6, with 12 bases in between. This CDR3 is built from 13 residues. CDR3 bases: TGTGCCAGCAGCGACGGGTTCCCCAATGAGCAGTTCTTC. Amino acids: CASSDGFPNEQFF.

This rearrangement joins TRBV29-1 to TRBJ2-1; D unclear. V lost 4 bases and J lost 5, with 3 bases in between. Germline V gene lookup returns CDR1 SQVTM and CDR2 ANQGSEA. The CDR3 totals 10 residues. Here the CDR3 reads CSVGNNEQFF. The CDR3 DNA reads TGCAGCGTTGGTAACAATGAGCAGTTCTTC.